This is a list of T cell receptor beta chains from one sample in a study of T cells after yellow fever vaccination. TCRdb reprocessed the 5' RACE reads via MiXCR and lists one record per CDR3 protein. The sample includes 550,000 to 750,000 distinct CDR3 sequences, roughly 13% of them seen just once. The source was PBMCs, collected on the day of the yellow fever booster vaccination. The source is a man between 25 and 39 years old who received the YFV17D yellow fever vaccine. Each CDR3 is given with its conserved first and last residue. The D gene is left open where the match is weak. Clone size is given for some rows only: seen once, a few or many times, or a class if the clone is expanded.

CDR3nt: TGTGCCACCAGCAGAGATCGGCTAGCGACCACAGATACGCAGTATTTT
CDR3aa: CATSRDRLATTDTQYF
v_gene: TRBV15
d_gene: .
j_gene: TRBJ2-3
abundance: few

CDR3nt: TGTGCCAGCAGCCCGTCGGACCCCGGTTCGACATGGAATGAGCAGTTCTTC
CDR3aa: CASSPSDPGSTWNEQFF
v_gene: TRBV11-2
d_gene: .
j_gene: TRBJ2-1
abundance: .

CDR3nt: TGCGCCAGCAGCTTGGAATACGGGAGTCGGGAGACCCAGTACTTC
CDR3aa: CASSLEYGSRETQYF
v_gene: TRBV5-1
d_gene: .
j_gene: TRBJ2-5
abundance: few

CDR3nt: TGTGCCAGCAGCTTAGACTACAATGAGCAGTTCTTC
CDR3aa: CASSLDYNEQFF
v_gene: TRBV5-1
d_gene: .
j_gene: TRBJ2-1
abundance: many

CDR3nt: TGTGCCTGGAGTAATAGCGGGAGCTTTGGGGCCAACGTCCTGACTTTC
CDR3aa: CAWSNSGSFGANVLTF
v_gene: TRBV30
d_gene: TRBD2
j_gene: TRBJ2-6
abundance: .

CDR3nt: TGTGCCAGCATGATGATGAACACTGAAGCTTTCTTT
CDR3aa: CASMMMNTEAFF
v_gene: TRBV6-6
d_gene: .
j_gene: TRBJ1-1
abundance: few

CDR3nt: TGTGCCAGCAGCTCGCGACAGGCCATTTCTTACACTGAAGCTTTCTTT
CDR3aa: CASSSRQAISYTEAFF
v_gene: TRBV5-5
d_gene: .
j_gene: TRBJ1-1
abundance: few

CDR3nt: TGTGCCAGCAGACATCCGTCGGGACTCCGTGAGCAGTTCTTC
CDR3aa: CASRHPSGLREQFF
v_gene: TRBV5-6
d_gene: .
j_gene: TRBJ2-1
abundance: many

CDR3nt: TGTGCCTGGAGTGTAGTTAACACAGATACGCAGTATTTT
CDR3aa: CAWSVVNTDTQYF
v_gene: TRBV30
d_gene: .
j_gene: TRBJ2-3
abundance: few

CDR3nt: TGCAGTGCTAGAGGACAACCCGGGTCCACAGATACGCAGTATTTT
CDR3aa: CSARGQPGSTDTQYF
v_gene: TRBV20-1
d_gene: .
j_gene: TRBJ2-3
abundance: few

CDR3nt: TGTGCCTGGAGTATTTCAGGGGGCGGTAATCAGCCCCAGCATTTT
CDR3aa: CAWSISGGGNQPQHF
v_gene: TRBV30
d_gene: TRBD1
j_gene: TRBJ1-5
abundance: few

CDR3nt: TGTGCCAGCAGCTTCAGGACAGGGTACCAAGAGACCCAGTACTTC
CDR3aa: CASSFRTGYQETQYF
v_gene: TRBV7-9
d_gene: TRBD1
j_gene: TRBJ2-5
abundance: few

CDR3nt: TGTGCCATCAGTGACAGTCGCTATGGCTACACCTTC
CDR3aa: CAISDSRYGYTF
v_gene: TRBV10-3
d_gene: .
j_gene: TRBJ1-2
abundance: few

CDR3nt: TGTGCCAGCAGTTATGGCAGGCATACTTCCTACGAGCAGTACTTC
CDR3aa: CASSYGRHTSYEQYF
v_gene: TRBV6-2/TRBV6-3
d_gene: .
j_gene: TRBJ2-7
abundance: .

CDR3nt: TGTGCCAGCAGCTTAGCCCTGGGACTAGCGGGACCAGAGACCCAGTACTTC
CDR3aa: CASSLALGLAGPETQYF
v_gene: TRBV7-6
d_gene: TRBD2
j_gene: TRBJ2-5
abundance: .

CDR3nt: TGCGCCAGCAGCTCGGGATTGCGCACAGATACGCAGTATTTT
CDR3aa: CASSSGLRTDTQYF
v_gene: TRBV5-1
d_gene: .
j_gene: TRBJ2-3
abundance: .

CDR3nt: TGTGCCAGCATTACAGATGGCGGGAGGAGAGAGACCCAGTACTTC
CDR3aa: CASITDGGRRETQYF
v_gene: TRBV6-5
d_gene: TRBD2
j_gene: TRBJ2-5
abundance: .

CDR3nt: TGTGCCAGCAGCTTGGATCAGGGGGACCCCGCCCAGTACTTC
CDR3aa: CASSLDQGDPAQYF
v_gene: TRBV5-4
d_gene: TRBD1
j_gene: TRBJ2-5
abundance: few

CDR3nt: TGCAGCGTCAGGGACTCTGGGGCCAACGTCCTGACTTTC
CDR3aa: CSVRDSGANVLTF
v_gene: TRBV29-1
d_gene: .
j_gene: TRBJ2-6
abundance: .

CDR3nt: TGTGCCATCAGTGAGTCGACAGTTGCCCAAGAGACCCAGTACTTC
CDR3aa: CAISESTVAQETQYF
v_gene: TRBV10-3
d_gene: .
j_gene: TRBJ2-5
abundance: .

CDR3nt: TGCGCCAGCAGTGAGGTCAGATCCTACGAGCAGTACTTC
CDR3aa: CASSEVRSYEQYF
v_gene: TRBV10-2
d_gene: .
j_gene: TRBJ2-7
abundance: few

CDR3nt: TGTGCCAGCAGCTCGGACCTCAATCAGCCCCAGCATTTT
CDR3aa: CASSSDLNQPQHF
v_gene: TRBV7-9
d_gene: .
j_gene: TRBJ1-5
abundance: few

CDR3nt: TGCGCCAGCAGCTTGGGAGCAGACAGGGGGCAGTTCTTC
CDR3aa: CASSLGADRGQFF
v_gene: TRBV5-1
d_gene: TRBD1
j_gene: TRBJ2-1
abundance: .

CDR3nt: TGTGCCAGCAGCCCTACCACACCTGGGACTTCTAAGCAGTTCTTC
CDR3aa: CASSPTTPGTSKQFF
v_gene: TRBV7-2
d_gene: .
j_gene: TRBJ2-1
abundance: few

CDR3nt: TGTGCCAGCAGCCACCCCGATGCCGTGGACTATGGCTACACCTTC
CDR3aa: CASSHPDAVDYGYTF
v_gene: TRBV11-2
d_gene: .
j_gene: TRBJ1-2
abundance: few

CDR3nt: TGTGCCAGCAGCCCCCCGGGACTCTATGGCTACACCTTC
CDR3aa: CASSPPGLYGYTF
v_gene: TRBV7-9
d_gene: .
j_gene: TRBJ1-2
abundance: .

CDR3nt: TGTGCCAGCAGCTTAATATTAGGAGAGACCCAGTACTTC
CDR3aa: CASSLILGETQYF
v_gene: TRBV7-9
d_gene: .
j_gene: TRBJ2-5
abundance: .

CDR3nt: TGCGCCAGCAGCATACAGGGAGGAAGTGACTATGGCTACACCTTC
CDR3aa: CASSIQGGSDYGYTF
v_gene: TRBV5-1
d_gene: .
j_gene: TRBJ1-2
abundance: .

CDR3nt: TGTGCCAGCACCTTAGGGACTAGCGTAAACAATGAGCAGTTCTTC
CDR3aa: CASTLGTSVNNEQFF
v_gene: TRBV13
d_gene: TRBD2
j_gene: TRBJ2-1
abundance: .

CDR3nt: TGTGCCAGCAGCAAACAGGGGGACCAAGAGACCCAGTACTTC
CDR3aa: CASSKQGDQETQYF
v_gene: TRBV5-4
d_gene: TRBD1
j_gene: TRBJ2-5
abundance: .

CDR3nt: TGTGCCAGCAAGCGGGGTCAGGGAAACTACGAGCAGTACTTC
CDR3aa: CASKRGQGNYEQYF
v_gene: TRBV25-1
d_gene: TRBD2
j_gene: TRBJ2-7
abundance: few

CDR3nt: TGTGCCAGCAGTAGTTGGGAGACACACTATGGCTACACCTTC
CDR3aa: CASSSWETHYGYTF
v_gene: TRBV7-2
d_gene: .
j_gene: TRBJ1-2
abundance: few

CDR3nt: TGCAGTGCTAGAGACCCCAGACAGGGACAAGAGACCCAGTACTTC
CDR3aa: CSARDPRQGQETQYF
v_gene: TRBV20-1
d_gene: TRBD1
j_gene: TRBJ2-5
abundance: .

CDR3nt: TGTGCCAGCAGTTTTCCCGGAAGTCAGCCCCAGCATTTT
CDR3aa: CASSFPGSQPQHF
v_gene: TRBV28
d_gene: .
j_gene: TRBJ1-5
abundance: .

CDR3nt: TGTGCCAGCAGCGTAGGAGGAGCAACTAATGAAAAACTGTTTTTT
CDR3aa: CASSVGGATNEKLFF
v_gene: TRBV9
d_gene: .
j_gene: TRBJ1-4
abundance: few

CDR3nt: TGTGCCAGCAGCACAAGGACTAGCGGAGGGTGGGAGACCCAGTACTTC
CDR3aa: CASSTRTSGGWETQYF
v_gene: TRBV7-2
d_gene: TRBD2
j_gene: TRBJ2-5
abundance: .

CDR3nt: TGTGCCAGCAGTGGGGGACAGCAAGAGACCCAGTACTTC
CDR3aa: CASSGGQQETQYF
v_gene: TRBV19
d_gene: TRBD1
j_gene: TRBJ2-5
abundance: many

CDR3nt: TGTGCCAGCAGCCCTATGGGGGGGCCTAACTATGGCTACACCTTC
CDR3aa: CASSPMGGPNYGYTF
v_gene: TRBV12-3/TRBV12-4
d_gene: .
j_gene: TRBJ1-2
abundance: few

CDR3nt: TGCAGTGCTAGAGATTGGGGAGGGTGGGACAAAAACATTCAGTACTTC
CDR3aa: CSARDWGGWDKNIQYF
v_gene: TRBV20-1
d_gene: TRBD2
j_gene: TRBJ2-4
abundance: .

CDR3nt: TGTGCCAGCAGTCCCGGGACAAAAGGGGAGACCCAGTACTTC
CDR3aa: CASSPGTKGETQYF
v_gene: TRBV12-3/TRBV12-4
d_gene: .
j_gene: TRBJ2-5
abundance: few

CDR3nt: TGTGCCAGCATGGAGTGGGGCCCTGCCGAAAATGAGCAGTTCTTC
CDR3aa: CASMEWGPAENEQFF
v_gene: TRBV7-9
d_gene: .
j_gene: TRBJ2-1
abundance: .

CDR3nt: TGTGCCAGCAGACCCCGACAGGGCACCAATGAGCAGTTCTTC
CDR3aa: CASRPRQGTNEQFF
v_gene: TRBV7-2
d_gene: TRBD1
j_gene: TRBJ2-1
abundance: few

CDR3nt: TGCAGTGCTTCGGACCGACCCAATCAGCCCCAGCATTTT
CDR3aa: CSASDRPNQPQHF
v_gene: TRBV20-1
d_gene: .
j_gene: TRBJ1-5
abundance: few